A single sample gave rise to the 11 T cell receptor beta chains below, sequenced in a study of blood T cell repertoires in COVID-19. Sequencing used immunoSEQ multiplex PCR; TCRdb keeps in-frame clones, though not all of them. Altogether approximately 130,000 clones are present, approximately 80% being singletons, with the ten largest covering almost 8.5%. The sample comprised peripheral blood. Receptor source: an older woman with active or convalescent COVID-19.

The count of this clone is one. This chain joins TRBV2 and TRBJ1-6; the D gene is possibly TRBD1 (5 bases). The germline V gene encodes CDR1 SNHLY and CDR2 FYNNEI. The length of the CDR3 is 15 residues. V dropped 2 bases and J dropped 4 bases, with 9 bases sitting between them. The CDR3: CASSELAGYNSPLHF. In DNA form, the CDR3 reads TGTGCCAGCAGTGAACTGGCAGGGTATAATTCACCCCTCCACTTT.

The chain uses TRBV11-2 and TRBJ1-2, with D possibly TRBD1 on 6 matching bases. Looked up from germline, CDR1 is SGHAT and CDR2 is FQNNGV. V gave up 5 bases and J gave up 8 bases, with 12 bases separating them. There are 12 residues in the CDR3. The CDR3 region is CASSLTGLGYTF. The CDR3 region has the DNA TGTGCCAGCAGCCTCACAGGGTTGGGCTACACCTTC.

The V and J genes are TRBV19 and TRBJ1-1; 9 bases line up with TRBD1. Germline-derived CDR1 and CDR2 are LNHDA and SQIVND (reference sequence). Trimming at V came to 7 bases and at J to 5 bases, leaving 5 bases not matched to a gene. The CDR3 has 13 residues. Here the CDR3 DNA reads TGTGCCAGTAAGGACAGGGGTTTTACTGAAGCTTTCTTT. Translation: CASKDRGFTEAFF.

V is TRBV6-1 and J is TRBJ2-7, with D possibly matching TRBD2 (6 bases). CDR1 MNHNS and CDR2 SASEGT come from the germline V gene. Trimming shortened V by 1 base and J by 4 bases, and 8 bases separated the two germline ends. The CDR3 is made up of 13 amino acids. CDR3 sequence (DNA): TGTGCCAGCAGTGAAGAGGCGGGGTACGAGCAGTACGTC. Protein product: CASSEEAGYEQYV.

The genes are TRBV9 and TRBJ2-3; 9 bases map to TRBD2. The junction had 5 bases not matched to a gene; V was cut back by 0 bases and J by 6 bases. The CDR3 is 15 residues long. From germline, CDR1 is SGDLS and CDR2 YYNGEE. The CDR3 sequence is CASSVVGGRADTQYF. DNA for the CDR3: TGTGCCAGCAGCGTAGTTGGCGGGAGGGCCGATACGCAGTATTTT. The complete variable domain, with remaining parts taken from reference TRBV9 and TRBJ2-3, reads DSGVTQTPKHLITATGQRVTLRCSPRSGDLSVYWYQQSLDQGLQFLIQYYNGEERAKGNILERFSAQQFPDLHSELNLSSLELGDSALYFCASSVVGGRADTQYFGPGTRLTVL.

DNA for the CDR3: TGTGCCAGCAGTGTGCAGGAATTAGATACGCAGTATTTT. Translating it yields CASSVQELDTQYF. The chain links TRBV25-1 to TRBJ2-3; D uncertain. Germline values: CDR1 MGHDK, CDR2 SYGVNS. The CDR3 is 13 residues long. Trimming removed 4 bases at V and 5 bases at J, with 10 bases between.

The chain uses TRBV4-1 and TRBJ1-4; 7 nucleotides align to TRBD1. J gave up 8 bases and V 4 bases, and 10 bases lay outside the gene matches. CDR3 length: 15 residues. Germline CDR1 reads MGHRA; CDR2 reads YSYEKL. DNA of the CDR3: TGCGCCAGCAGCCCCGGGACCCAGGGGGAGGAAAAACTGTTTTTT. This encodes CASSPGTQGEEKLFF.

This clone was found once. The rearrangement links TRBV27 to TRBJ2-1; 11 bases are shared with TRBD2. The CDR3 contains 16 residues. Per germline, CDR1 MNHEY and CDR2 SMNVEV (reference sequence). After removal of 0 bases from V and 8 bases from J, the junction contained 6 bases not matched to a gene. The CDR3 is CASSLSIAGGSHEQFF. The CDR3 DNA is TGTGCCAGCAGTTTATCCATAGCGGGAGGGTCCCATGAGCAGTTCTTC.

The chain employs TRBV7-8 and TRBJ2-7; 7 bases line up with TRBD2. Germline assignment: CDR1 SGHVS and CDR2 FQNEAQ. This CDR3 contains 15 residues. After removal of 1 base from V and 6 bases from J, the junction contained 9 bases not matched to a gene. The CDR3 loop reads CASSLVAGVGFEQYF. The CDR3 nucleotides are TGTGCCAGCAGCTTAGTTGCGGGAGTAGGCTTCGAGCAGTACTTC.

The V call is TRBV19, the J call TRBJ2-5; the D is unclear. This CDR3 spans 13 amino acids. V was pared by 3 bases and J by 2 bases, with 7 bases between. Germline V gene data show CDR1 as LNHDA and CDR2 as SQIVND (reference sequence). The CDR3 sequence is CASSMAPQETQYF. The CDR3 region has the DNA TGTGCCAGTAGTATGGCACCTCAAGAGACCCAGTACTTC.

The chain employs TRBV5-1 and TRBJ1-5, with 7 bases fitting TRBD1. The CDR3 length is 15 residues. Trimming at V came to 0 bases and at J to 4 bases, leaving 4 bases not matched to a gene. Germline lookup yields CDR1 SGHRS and CDR2 YFSETQ. The CDR3 is CASSLEGARNQPQHF. The CDR3 DNA follows: TGCGCCAGCAGCTTGGAGGGGGCAAGGAATCAGCCCCAGCATTTT. The whole variable domain, filled in from reference TRBV5-1 and TRBJ1-5, reads KAGVTQTPRYLIKTRGQQVTLSCSPISGHRSVSWYQQTPGQGLQFLFEYFSETQRNKGNFPGRFSGRQFSNSRSEMNVSTLELGDSALYLCASSLEGARNQPQHFGDGTRLSIL.